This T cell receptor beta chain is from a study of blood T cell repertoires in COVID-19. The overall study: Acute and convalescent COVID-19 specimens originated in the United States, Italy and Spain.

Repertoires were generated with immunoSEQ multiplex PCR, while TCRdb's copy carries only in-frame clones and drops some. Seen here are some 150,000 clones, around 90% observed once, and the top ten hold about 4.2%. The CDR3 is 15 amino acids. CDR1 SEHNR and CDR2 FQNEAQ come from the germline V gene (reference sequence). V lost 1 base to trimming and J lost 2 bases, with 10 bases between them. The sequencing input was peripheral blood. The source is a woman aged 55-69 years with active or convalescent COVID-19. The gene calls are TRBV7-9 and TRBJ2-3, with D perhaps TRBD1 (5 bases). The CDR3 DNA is TGTGCCAGCAGCTTAGGACAGAGCAACACAGATACGCAGTATTTT. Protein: CASSLGQSNTDTQYF.